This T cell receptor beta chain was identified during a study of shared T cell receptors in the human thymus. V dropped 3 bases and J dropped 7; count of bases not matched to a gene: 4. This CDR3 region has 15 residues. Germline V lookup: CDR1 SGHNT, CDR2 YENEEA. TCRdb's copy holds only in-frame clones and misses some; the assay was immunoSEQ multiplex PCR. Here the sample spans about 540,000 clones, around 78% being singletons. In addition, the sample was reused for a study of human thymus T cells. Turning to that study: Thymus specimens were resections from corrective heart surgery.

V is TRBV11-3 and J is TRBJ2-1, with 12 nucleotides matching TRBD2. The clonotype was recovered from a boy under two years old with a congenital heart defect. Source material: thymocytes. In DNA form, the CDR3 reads TGTGCCAGCAGCTTGACTAGCGGGAGTCGGAATGAGCAGTTCTTC. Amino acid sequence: CASSLTSGSRNEQFF.